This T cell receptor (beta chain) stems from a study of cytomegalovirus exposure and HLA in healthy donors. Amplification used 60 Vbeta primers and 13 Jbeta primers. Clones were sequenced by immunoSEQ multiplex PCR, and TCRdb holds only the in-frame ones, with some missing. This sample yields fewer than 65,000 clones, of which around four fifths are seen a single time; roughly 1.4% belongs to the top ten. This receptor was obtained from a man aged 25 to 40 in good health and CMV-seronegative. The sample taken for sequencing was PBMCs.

This CDR3 is CAWSLQGGTEAFF. The CDR3 nucleotides read TGTGCCTGGAGTTTACAGGGGGGCACTGAAGCTTTCTTT. The chain recombines TRBV30 with TRBJ1-1; 8 bases match TRBD1. The V segment lost 2 bases and the J segment 4 bases; nucleotides outside the gene matches: 3. This CDR3 has 13 amino acids. The germline gives CDR1 GTSNPN, CDR2 SVGIG (reference sequence).